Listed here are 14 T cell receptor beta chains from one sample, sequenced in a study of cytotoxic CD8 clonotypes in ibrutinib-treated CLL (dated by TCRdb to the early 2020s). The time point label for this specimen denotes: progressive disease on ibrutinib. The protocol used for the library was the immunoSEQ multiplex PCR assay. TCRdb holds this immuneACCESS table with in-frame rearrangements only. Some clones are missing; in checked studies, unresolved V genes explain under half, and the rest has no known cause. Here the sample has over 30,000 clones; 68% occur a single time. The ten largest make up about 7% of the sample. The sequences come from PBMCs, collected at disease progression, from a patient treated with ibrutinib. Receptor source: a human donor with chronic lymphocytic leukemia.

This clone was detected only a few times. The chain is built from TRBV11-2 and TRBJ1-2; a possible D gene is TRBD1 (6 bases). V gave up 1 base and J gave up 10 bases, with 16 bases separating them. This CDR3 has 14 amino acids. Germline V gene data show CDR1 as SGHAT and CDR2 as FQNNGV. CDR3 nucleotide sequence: TGTGCCAGCAGCTTAGGAAGGACAGTTCTTGACTACACCTTC. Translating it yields CASSLGRTVLDYTF.

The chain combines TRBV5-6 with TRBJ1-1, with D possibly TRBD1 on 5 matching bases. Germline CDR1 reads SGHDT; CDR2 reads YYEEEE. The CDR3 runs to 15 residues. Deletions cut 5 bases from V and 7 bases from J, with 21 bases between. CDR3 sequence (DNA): TGTGCCAGCAGACTAAGACAGCGGGTATTTGATGAAGCTTTCTTT. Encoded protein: CASRLRQRVFDEAFF.

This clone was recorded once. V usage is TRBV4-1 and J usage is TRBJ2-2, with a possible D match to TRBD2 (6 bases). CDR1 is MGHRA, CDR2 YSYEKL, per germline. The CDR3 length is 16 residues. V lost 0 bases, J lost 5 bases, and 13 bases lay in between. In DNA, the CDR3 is TGCGCCAGCAGCCAAGAAGGCGGAGGGTGGACCGGGGAGCTGTTTTTT. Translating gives CASSQEGGGWTGELFF.

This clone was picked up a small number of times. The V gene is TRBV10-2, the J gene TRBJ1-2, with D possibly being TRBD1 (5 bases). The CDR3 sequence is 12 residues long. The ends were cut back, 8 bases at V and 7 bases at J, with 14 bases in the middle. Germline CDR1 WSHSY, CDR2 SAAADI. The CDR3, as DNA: TGCGCCAGCGGAAAGGGGACTGCTGGCTACACCTTC. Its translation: CASGKGTAGYTF.

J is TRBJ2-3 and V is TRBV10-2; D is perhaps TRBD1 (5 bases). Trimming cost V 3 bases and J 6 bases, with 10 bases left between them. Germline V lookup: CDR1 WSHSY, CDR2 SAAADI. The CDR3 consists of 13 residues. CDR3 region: CASSDRGADTQYF. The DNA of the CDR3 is TGCGCCAGCAGTGATAGGGGCGCCGATACGCAGTATTTT.

The chain's CDR3 is CASSPEQGEGETQYF. CDR3 DNA sequence: TGTGCCAGCTCACCGGAACAGGGCGAAGGGGAGACCCAGTACTTC. V is TRBV18 and J is TRBJ2-5, with a tentative D call TRBD1 (6 bases). The germline V gene encodes CDR1 KGHSH and CDR2 LQKENI. Trimming stripped 3 bases from V and 5 bases from J, with 16 bases between. This CDR3 comprises 15 residues.

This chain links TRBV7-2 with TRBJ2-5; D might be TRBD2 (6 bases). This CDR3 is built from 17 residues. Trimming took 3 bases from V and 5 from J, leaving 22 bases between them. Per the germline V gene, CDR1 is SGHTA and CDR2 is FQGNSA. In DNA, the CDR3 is TGTGCCAGCAGCTTGCCCCGAGTGACTACTGGGGGGGAGACCCAGTACTTC. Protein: CASSLPRVTTGGETQYF.

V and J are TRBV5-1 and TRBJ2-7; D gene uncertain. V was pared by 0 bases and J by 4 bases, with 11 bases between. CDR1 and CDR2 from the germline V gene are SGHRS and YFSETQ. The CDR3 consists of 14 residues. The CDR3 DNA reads TGCGCCAGCAGCTTGGTTTCCCCAGCGTACGAGCAGTACTTC. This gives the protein CASSLVSPAYEQYF.

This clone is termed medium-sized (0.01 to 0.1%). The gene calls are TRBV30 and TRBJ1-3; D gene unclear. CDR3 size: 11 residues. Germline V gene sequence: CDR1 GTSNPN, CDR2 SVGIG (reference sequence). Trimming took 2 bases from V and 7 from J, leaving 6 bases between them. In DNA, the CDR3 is TGTGCCTGGAGTTCCCCTAACACCATATATTTT. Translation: CAWSSPNTIYF.

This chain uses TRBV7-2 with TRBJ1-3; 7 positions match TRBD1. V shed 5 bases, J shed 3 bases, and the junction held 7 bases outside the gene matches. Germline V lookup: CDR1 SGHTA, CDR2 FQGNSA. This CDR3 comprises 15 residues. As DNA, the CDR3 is TGTGCCAGCAGCCCCCAGACAGGGAGTGGAAACACCATATATTTT. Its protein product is CASSPQTGSGNTIYF. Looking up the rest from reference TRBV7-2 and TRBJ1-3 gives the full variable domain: GAGVSQSPSNKVTEKGKDVELRCDPISGHTALYWYRQSLGQGLEFLIYFQGNSAPDKSGLPSDRFSAERTGGSVSTLTIQRTQQEDSAVYLCASSPQTGSGNTIYFGEGSWLTVV.

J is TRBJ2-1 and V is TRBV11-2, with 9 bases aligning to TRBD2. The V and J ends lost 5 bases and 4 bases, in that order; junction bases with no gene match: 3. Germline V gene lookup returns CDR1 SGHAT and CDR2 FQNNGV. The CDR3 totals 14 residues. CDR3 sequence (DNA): TGTGCCAGCAGCCTAGCGGGGCGATACAATGAGCAGTTCTTC. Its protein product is CASSLAGRYNEQFF. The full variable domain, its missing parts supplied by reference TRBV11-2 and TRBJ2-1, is EAGVAQSPRYKIIEKRQSVAFWCNPISGHATLYWYQQILGQGPKLLIQFQNNGVVDDSQLPKDRFSAERLKGVDSTLKIQPAKLEDSAVYLCASSLAGRYNEQFFGPGTRLTVL.

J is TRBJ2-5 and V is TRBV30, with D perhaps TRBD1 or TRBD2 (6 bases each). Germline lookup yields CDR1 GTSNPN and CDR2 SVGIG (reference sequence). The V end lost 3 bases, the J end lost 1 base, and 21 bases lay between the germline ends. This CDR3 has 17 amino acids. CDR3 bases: TGTGCCTGGAGCGGCTACAGGACCGGGGGCGGCCAAGAGACCCAGTACTTC. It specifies CAWSGYRTGGGQETQYF.

The CDR3 DNA reads TGCGCCAGCAGCCCACGAACAGGGGTGGTAGCGAACACTGAAGCTTTCTTT. This gives the protein CASSPRTGVVANTEAFF. The chain carries TRBV5-1 and TRBJ1-1; 7 nucleotides align to TRBD1. V dropped 4 bases and J dropped 1; count of bases not matched to a gene: 13. Per the germline V gene, CDR1 is SGHRS and CDR2 is YFSETQ. The CDR3 is made up of 17 amino acids. Variable domain in full (rest from reference TRBV5-1 and TRBJ1-1): KAGVTQTPRYLIKTRGQQVTLSCSPISGHRSVSWYQQTPGQGLQFLFEYFSETQRNKGNFPGRFSGRQFSNSRSEMNVSTLELGDSALYLCASSPRTGVVANTEAFFGQGTRLTVV.

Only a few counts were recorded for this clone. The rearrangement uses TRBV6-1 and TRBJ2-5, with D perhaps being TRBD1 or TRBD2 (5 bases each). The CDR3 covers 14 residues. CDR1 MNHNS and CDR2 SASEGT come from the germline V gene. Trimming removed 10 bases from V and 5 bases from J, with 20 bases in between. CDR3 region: CATKRSEGKETQYF. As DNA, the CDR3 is TGTGCCACAAAACGATCCGAGGGGAAGGAGACCCAGTACTTC.